This passage covers 23 T cell receptor beta chains from one sample sequenced in a study of shared clonotypes between healthy human individuals. Naive CD8 cells, CD45RO-negative and positively selected for CCR7, excluded terminally differentiated effector memory CD45RA+ cells. TCRdb's table, derived via immunoSEQ multiplex PCR, lists solely in-frame clones and lacks some. The sample records 800,000 or so clones, approximately 96% being singletons. Sequenced material: naive CD8+ T cells sorted from blood. Receptor source: a man aged 25 to 40 in good health.

The chain couples TRBV2 to TRBJ2-7; a weak D match, TRBD1 (5 bases). Trimming removed 3 bases from V and 3 bases from J, with 9 bases in between. The length of the CDR3 is 13 residues. CDR1 is SNHLY and CDR2 is FYNNEI in the germline V gene. CDR3: CASSDSQGYEQYF. DNA of the CDR3: TGTGCCAGCAGTGACAGTCAGGGCTACGAGCAGTACTTC.

This clone came up once. The same CDR3 can be traced to other DNA sequences in this sample. The chain recombines TRBV7-2 with TRBJ2-1, with D perhaps TRBD2 (6 bases). V lost 1 base and J 0 bases, leaving 7 bases between the germline ends. This CDR3 comprises 15 residues. Germline assignment: CDR1 SGHTA and CDR2 FQGNSA. CDR3 protein: CASSLDGSSYNEQFF. The CDR3 bases are TGTGCCAGCAGCTTAGACGGGAGCTCCTACAATGAGCAGTTCTTC. Full variable domain (remainder filled in from reference TRBV7-2 and TRBJ2-1): GAGVSQSPSNKVTEKGKDVELRCDPISGHTALYWYRQSLGQGLEFLIYFQGNSAPDKSGLPSDRFSAERTGGSVSTLTIQRTQQEDSAVYLCASSLDGSSYNEQFFGPGTRLTVL.

V is TRBV30 and J is TRBJ2-1; TRBD2 matches 9 bases. Trimming took 0 bases from V and 4 from J; bases not matched to a gene: 1. The CDR3 length is 14 residues. CDR1 GTSNPN and CDR2 SVGIG come from the germline V gene (reference sequence). CDR3 protein: CAWSVLAGYNEQFF. Written as DNA, the CDR3 is TGTGCCTGGAGTGTCCTAGCGGGATACAATGAGCAGTTCTTC.

The chain uses TRBV2 and TRBJ2-7, with 9 bases aligning to TRBD1. After removal of 7 bases from V and 3 bases from J, the junction contained 10 bases not matched to a gene. This CDR3 is 15 amino acids long. The germline V gene encodes CDR1 SNHLY and CDR2 FYNNEI. The CDR3 spells CASIPPGQGVYEQYF. The CDR3, as DNA: TGTGCCAGCATTCCACCGGGACAGGGCGTCTACGAGCAGTACTTC.

This chain links TRBV7-2 with TRBJ2-3; D remains unclear. The V end lost 5 bases, the J end lost 6 bases, and 18 bases lay between the germline ends. The V gene's germline CDR1 is SGHTA and CDR2 FQGNSA. CDR3 size: 15 residues. The CDR3 DNA reads TGTGCCAGCAGCCAAGGCCAATCCCTCCGCGATACGCAGTATTTT. Translated, it gives CASSQGQSLRDTQYF.

V and J are TRBV5-1 and TRBJ2-7; 9 nucleotides align to TRBD1. This CDR3 region has 17 residues. Germline V lookup: CDR1 SGHRS, CDR2 YFSETQ. V lost 5 bases to trimming and J lost 2 bases; unmatched junction nucleotides: 14. The chain's CDR3 is CASRAGQGSYGAYEQYF. The CDR3 nucleotides are TGCGCCAGCAGAGCGGGACAGGGTTCTTATGGCGCCTACGAGCAGTACTTC.

J is TRBJ2-7 and V is TRBV10-3; TRBD2 aligns across 9 bases. CDR1 ENHRY and CDR2 SYGVKD come from the germline V gene. The CDR3 spans 15 residues. V lost 6 bases to trimming and J lost 0 bases; unmatched junction nucleotides: 6. The CDR3 nucleotides read TGTGCCATCAGGGCTAGCGGGGCAAACTCCTACGAGCAGTACTTC. Protein: CAIRASGANSYEQYF.

The rearrangement joins TRBV5-1 to TRBJ2-1; TRBD2 is a possible D gene (5 bases). The CDR3 consists of 14 residues. The V end was cut by 4 bases, the J end by 6 bases, with 14 bases between. Germline loops: CDR1 SGHRS, CDR2 YFSETQ. The DNA of the CDR3 is TGCGCCAGCAGCCCTGGGAGAGGGATCAATGAGCAGTTCTTC. Protein product: CASSPGRGINEQFF.

The chain has TRBV7-6 and TRBJ2-1, with TRBD2 matching 7 bases. Germline V gives CDR1 SGHVS, CDR2 FNYEAQ. Trimming at V came to 3 bases and at J to 16 bases, leaving 15 bases not matched to a gene. There are 14 residues in the CDR3. The CDR3 DNA is TGTGCCAGCAGCTTTTCCCGGGGGGACCTCCGATTCTTCTTC. Its protein is CASSFSRGDLRFFF.

V usage is TRBV6-5 and J usage is TRBJ2-7; D is ambiguous. The CDR3 contains 11 residues. Trimming took off 8 bases at V and 1 base at J, with 6 bases between the two ends. Germline loops: CDR1 MNHEY, CDR2 SVGAGI. Written as DNA, the CDR3 is TGTGCCAGCGGAGAGTCCTACGAGCAGTACTTC. Translating it yields CASGESYEQYF.

This chain connects TRBV28 to TRBJ1-1; D gene unclear. The CDR3 runs to 13 residues. V was pared by 5 bases and J by 1 base, with 8 bases between. Germline V gene lookup returns CDR1 MDHEN and CDR2 SYDVKM. The CDR3 protein is CASSLEANTEAFF. In nucleotides, the CDR3 is TGTGCCAGCAGTCTGGAGGCGAACACTGAAGCTTTCTTT.

The chain has TRBV28 and TRBJ2-2; 7 nucleotides align to TRBD2. The V segment lost 5 bases and the J segment 1 base; nucleotides outside the gene matches: 16. Germline loops: CDR1 MDHEN, CDR2 SYDVKM. This CDR3 has 19 residues. In DNA form, the CDR3 reads TGTGCCAGCAGTACTTACGCAGCGATTGCGGGAGTGAACACCGGGGAGCTGTTTTTT. It is translated as CASSTYAAIAGVNTGELFF.

The chain links TRBV2 to TRBJ2-7; 7 bases match TRBD2. Per the germline V gene, CDR1 is SNHLY and CDR2 is FYNNEI. V gave up 4 bases and J gave up 4 bases; unmatched junction bases: 10. The CDR3 is made up of 15 amino acids. The CDR3 nucleotides read TGTGCCAGCAGTGCGGGGCCTAGCGGAACTTACGAGCAGTACTTC. Its protein product is CASSAGPSGTYEQYF.

J is TRBJ1-1 and V is TRBV27, with D perhaps TRBD1 (6 bases). V dropped 6 bases and J dropped 7 bases, with 12 bases sitting between them. The CDR3 spans 12 residues. The V gene's germline CDR1 is MNHEY and CDR2 SMNVEV (reference sequence). The CDR3 coding sequence is TGTGCCAGCAGAACAGGGCGGGATGAAGCTTTCTTT. This sequence encodes CASRTGRDEAFF.

This chain joins TRBV29-1 and TRBJ2-1; D may be TRBD2 (6 bases). Germline loops: CDR1 SQVTM, CDR2 ANQGSEA. V lost 1 base to trimming and J lost 0 bases, with 10 bases between them. CDR3 length: 15 residues. CDR3: CSVEGTTNSYNEQFF. The CDR3 coding sequence is TGCAGCGTTGAAGGGACTACCAACTCCTACAATGAGCAGTTCTTC.

The V and J genes are TRBV28 and TRBJ2-3, with 7 positions matching TRBD1. J was trimmed by 0 bases and V by 6 bases; bases with no gene match: 6. Germline lookup yields CDR1 MDHEN and CDR2 SYDVKM. This CDR3 has 15 residues. The CDR3 DNA reads TGTGCCAGCAGCATTGGGACAGCTAGCACAGATACGCAGTATTTT. This sequence encodes CASSIGTASTDTQYF.

V gene TRBV7-9 combines with J gene TRBJ2-3; no clear D gene. CDR1 is SEHNR, CDR2 FQNEAQ, per germline (reference sequence). V lost 4 bases, J lost 3 bases, and 14 bases lay in between. The CDR3 runs 15 residues. CDR3 sequence: CASSSGLSGTDTQYF. Written as DNA, the CDR3 is TGTGCCAGCAGCTCCGGCCTCTCCGGAACAGATACGCAGTATTTT.

A note on this clone: The sample has other DNA sequences that encode this CDR3 too. This chain uses TRBV27 with TRBJ1-5, with TRBD1 as a possible D gene (5 bases). V was cut by 5 bases and J by 5 bases, with 10 bases left in between. Germline CDR1 and CDR2: MNHEY and SMNVEV (reference sequence). The CDR3 sequence is 13 residues long. The CDR3 DNA follows: TGTGCCAGCAGTCCACCAGGGTATCAGCCCCAGCATTTT. Its translation is CASSPPGYQPQHF.

The rearrangement joins TRBV5-1 to TRBJ2-1; possibly TRBD1 or TRBD2 for D (5 bases each). Trimming cost V 4 bases and J 9 bases, with 11 bases left between them. Germline values: CDR1 SGHRS, CDR2 YFSETQ. The CDR3 has 12 amino acids. CDR3 sequence reads: CASSPGATEQFF. The CDR3 nucleotides are TGCGCCAGCAGCCCCGGGGCTACTGAGCAGTTCTTC. Using reference TRBV5-1 and TRBJ2-1 for the parts outside the CDR3, the full variable domain is KAGVTQTPRYLIKTRGQQVTLSCSPISGHRSVSWYQQTPGQGLQFLFEYFSETQRNKGNFPGRFSGRQFSNSRSEMNVSTLELGDSALYLCASSPGATEQFFGPGTRLTVL.

This chain connects TRBV28 to TRBJ1-2; D not certain. This CDR3 comprises 13 residues. Germline V CDR1 and CDR2: MDHEN, SYDVKM. The V and J ends lost 6 bases and 0 bases respectively, with 8 bases between them. The CDR3 sequence: CASSRTANYGYTF. CDR3 bases: TGTGCCAGCAGCAGGACTGCTAACTATGGCTACACCTTC.

The chain couples TRBV28 to TRBJ1-1, with TRBD1 as a possible D gene (5 bases). Trimming took 3 bases from V and 0 from J, leaving 14 bases between them. CDR3 size: 16 residues. In germline, CDR1 is MDHEN, CDR2 SYDVKM. CDR3: CASSFPWGDLNTEAFF. CDR3 DNA sequence: TGTGCCAGCAGTTTCCCCTGGGGGGACCTGAACACTGAAGCTTTCTTT.

The J gene is TRBJ2-7, the V gene TRBV5-5; 8 bases are shared with TRBD2. This CDR3 has 16 residues. Losses at the gene ends were 3 bases for V and 6 bases for J; bases not matched to a gene: 14. CDR1 is SGHKS and CDR2 is YYEKEE in the germline V gene (reference sequence). The CDR3 protein is CASSSPGGTRLLEQYF. CDR3 coding DNA: TGTGCCAGCAGCTCTCCCGGGGGGACTAGACTCCTCGAGCAGTACTTC.

J is TRBJ1-2 and V is TRBV18, with 9 positions matching TRBD1. V dropped 5 bases and J dropped 8; count of bases not matched to a gene: 6. The CDR3 consists of 13 residues. Germline V lookup: CDR1 KGHSH, CDR2 LQKENI. For the CDR3, the DNA is TGTGCCAGCTCAACGGGACAGGGTGGAGGCTACACCTTC. Translation gives CASSTGQGGGYTF.